This T cell receptor (beta chain) was identified in a study of blood T cell repertoires in COVID-19. Measured with immunoSEQ multiplex PCR; TCRdb has only the in-frame clones, and not every one. Altogether about 120,000 clones are present, about 83% being singletons, with the ten largest covering around 3.9%. Germline CDR1 and CDR2: MDHEN and SYDVKM. The CDR3 is 16 amino acids. V shed 5 bases, J shed 3 bases, and the junction held 10 bases outside the gene matches. This rearrangement joins TRBV28 to TRBJ2-5, with 9 bases fitting TRBD1. The TCR comes from a woman aged 25 to 39 who had recovered from COVID-19. Material: PBMCs or T cells enriched from blood (not recorded which). CDR3 bases: TGTGCCAGCAGTCGGGACTCGGGACAGGGAGAAGAGACCCAGTACTTC. Translating gives CASSRDSGQGEETQYF.